This TCR beta chain stems from a study of blood T cell repertoires in COVID-19. Study overall: Whether acute or convalescent, the COVID-19 samples came from the United States, Italy and Spain.

Profiled with immunoSEQ multiplex PCR; TCRdb holds only in-frame clones, not every one. The table records tens of thousands of clones, over 85% of them present only once. The CDR3 has 19 amino acids. Unmatched junction bases numbered 10, after V lost 1 base and J lost 6 bases. The V gene's germline CDR1 is LGHDT and CDR2 YNNKEL (reference sequence). The gene calls are TRBV3-1 (or the pseudogene TRBV3-2) and TRBJ2-2; 14 positions match TRBD2. The receptor was isolated from a woman over 75 with acute or convalescent COVID-19. Sequenced material: peripheral blood. The CDR3 spells CASSQVGLAGGLWSGELFF. The CDR3 nucleotides read TGTGCCAGCAGCCAAGTAGGACTAGCGGGGGGCCTTTGGTCCGGGGAGCTGTTTTTT.